This entry lists 10 T cell receptor beta chains sequenced from one sample in a study of CD8 T cells in Susac syndrome. Reverse transcription used roughly 0.45 to 1 ug RNA and random hexamers. MiXCR was run by TCRdb on the immunoSEQ multiplex PCR reads, yielding one entry per CDR3 protein. This sample yields 400,000 to 550,000 distinct CDR3 sequences, of which more than 80% are seen a single time; 0.09% to 0.15% belongs to the top ten. Sequencing was carried out using CD8+ T cells from PBMCs. These receptors all come from a human donor with multiple sclerosis.

The CDR3 spells CASSYSTGAYYGYTF. CDR3 bases: TGTGCCAGCAGTTACTCCACGGGGGCCTACTATGGCTACACCTTC. V and J are TRBV6-5 and TRBJ1-2, with a possible D match to TRBD1 (6 bases). V was shortened by 0 bases and J by 3 bases, with 11 bases between the two germline ends. The CDR3 spans 15 residues. Germline CDR1 and CDR2: MNHEY and SVGAGI.

This clonotype was detected only once. This chain uses TRBV20-1 with TRBJ2-1; the D is unclear. V lost 6 bases, J lost 0 bases, and 9 bases lay in between. The CDR3 consists of 13 residues. Germline V gene sequence: CDR1 DFQATT, CDR2 SNEGSKA (reference sequence). CDR3 DNA sequence: TGCAGTGCCGACCGAAGCTCCTACAATGAGCAGTTCTTC. Protein product: CSADRSSYNEQFF.

Only a few counts were recorded for this clonotype. This chain joins TRBV6-1 and TRBJ1-1; 9 bases are shared with TRBD1. Germline CDR1 MNHNS, CDR2 SASEGT. The CDR3 loop spans 15 amino acids. Germline trimming cut 3 bases from V and 5 bases from J; bases unmatched to any gene: 7. The CDR3 sequence: CASSDTDRGYTEAFF. As DNA, the CDR3 is TGTGCCAGCAGTGACACCGACAGGGGGTATACTGAAGCTTTCTTT.

CDR3 sequence: CASSLLQPGYTF. Here the CDR3 DNA reads TGTGCCAGCAGCTTATTACAGCCGGGCTACACCTTC. The rearrangement links TRBV7-9 to TRBJ1-2; D is undetermined. CDR3 length equals 12 residues. V lost 2 bases to trimming and J lost 8 bases, with 9 bases between them. From germline, CDR1 is SEHNR and CDR2 FQNEAQ (reference sequence). Combining the CDR3 with reference TRBV7-9 and TRBJ1-2 gives the whole variable domain DTGVSQNPRHKITKRGQNVTFRCDPISEHNRLYWYRQTLGQGPEFLTYFQNEAQLEKSRLLSDRFSAERPKGSFSTLEIQRTEQGDSAMYLCASSLLQPGYTFGSGTRLTVV.

The chain joins TRBV6-5 to TRBJ2-7; D is perhaps TRBD1 (6 bases). The V and J ends lost 2 bases and 4 bases respectively, with 12 bases between them. Per the germline V gene, CDR1 is MNHEY and CDR2 is SVGAGI. The CDR3 loop spans 14 amino acids. CDR3 protein: CASSYAGTTYEQYF. CDR3 bases: TGTGCCAGCAGTTACGCCGGGACAACTTACGAGCAGTACTTC.

The rearrangement links TRBV11-2 to TRBJ2-4, with 7 bases lining up with TRBD2. CDR1 is SGHAT and CDR2 is FQNNGV in the germline V gene. The CDR3 extends over 14 amino acids. Trimming took 0 bases from V and 7 from J; bases not matched to a gene: 3. In DNA form, the CDR3 reads TGTGCCAGCAGCTTAGATACTAGCGATAACATTCAGTACTTC. Translating gives CASSLDTSDNIQYF.

The rearrangement joins TRBV29-1 to TRBJ2-2, with D possibly matching TRBD1 (6 bases). V lost 4 bases to trimming and J lost 4 bases, with 19 bases between them. The CDR3 sequence is 16 residues long. From germline, CDR1 is SQVTM and CDR2 ANQGSEA. In DNA form, the CDR3 reads TGCAGCGTTGTGGGTTCGGCCGCAGGGGTCACCGGGGAGCTGTTTTTT. Translation gives CSVVGSAAGVTGELFF.

This clonotype was observed a single time. The CDR3 DNA is TGTGCCAGCAGCGCAGGGGGCGTTTGGGAGCAGTACTTC. Amino acid sequence: CASSAGGVWEQYF. The V and J genes are TRBV27 and TRBJ2-7, with 8 bases aligning to TRBD1. The germline V gene encodes CDR1 MNHEY and CDR2 SMNVEV (reference sequence). The CDR3 consists of 13 residues. J was trimmed by 7 bases and V by 6 bases; bases with no gene match: 8.

This clonotype appeared once. The rearrangement joins TRBV19 to TRBJ2-2, with D hard to call. Germline lookup yields CDR1 LNHDA and CDR2 SQIVND (reference sequence). The CDR3 length is 15 residues. Trimming removed 3 bases at V and 0 bases at J, with 8 bases between. CDR3 coding DNA: TGTGCCAGTAGTATTATCGGATCGAACACCGGGGAGCTGTTTTTT. Its translation is CASSIIGSNTGELFF. The full variable domain, in which reference TRBV19 and TRBJ2-2 provide the parts outside the CDR3, is DGGITQSPKYLFRKEGQNVTLSCEQNLNHDAMYWYRQDPGQGLRLIYYSQIVNDFQKGDIAEGYSVSREKKESFPLTVTSAQKNPTAFYLCASSIIGSNTGELFFGEGSRLTVL.

In its sample, this clonotype was seen once. The CDR3 here is CASSYPDPYTGELFF. The CDR3 coding sequence is TGTGCCAGCAGTTATCCAGATCCATACACCGGGGAGCTGTTTTTT. The chain uses TRBV6-5 and TRBJ2-2; D not resolved. V was cut by 3 bases and J by 3 bases, with 11 bases left in between. Germline V gene lookup returns CDR1 MNHEY and CDR2 SVGAGI. The CDR3 has 15 residues.